This TCR beta chain was sequenced in a study of blood T cell repertoires in COVID-19. Overall study: Samples representing acute and convalescent COVID-19 were sourced from the United States, Italy and Spain. Sources were T cells, B-cell-depleted T cells, or PBMCs; the material itself was cDNA or gDNA.

This CDR3 comprises 15 residues. Per germline, CDR1 LGHNA and CDR2 YNFKEQ. Trimming cost V 3 bases and J 6 bases; bases outside gene matches: 5. Original processing notes: The assay estimated nucleated cells by amplifying reference gene primers. Assay: immunoSEQ multiplex PCR; the TCRdb copy retains only in-frame clones and omits some. V and J calls and clone size are given by that table; D and trimming were obtained from the DNA. The profile shows some 170,000 clones, roughly 73% of them singletons. This clone was seen many times. This TCR was sampled from a man between 65 and 85 years old with acute or convalescent COVID-19. The chain uses TRBV4-2 and TRBJ2-1; 10 bases map to TRBD2. The sample consisted of peripheral blood. CDR3 DNA: TGTGCCAGCAGCCAGGTAGCGGGAGGTGCCAATGAGCAGTTCTTC. Translating it yields CASSQVAGGANEQFF.